This TCR beta chain is from a study of OX40 agonist ivuxolimab in advanced cancers. The trim removed 3 bases at V and 0 bases at J, leaving 8 bases unmatched. The CDR3 loop spans 17 amino acids. Germline V lookup: CDR1 SGDLS, CDR2 YYNGEE. This clone is medium-sized. TCRdb's table, derived via immunoSEQ multiplex PCR, lists solely in-frame clones and lacks some. This sample has about 30,000 clones, with more than 60% found just once. This TCR derives from an adult with an advanced solid tumor such as melanoma, head and neck, liver or kidney cancer. V usage is TRBV9 and J usage is TRBJ1-2, with 10 bases aligning to TRBD1. The sample here was CD4+ or CD8+ T cells sorted from blood, taken in a trial of the OX40 agonist ivuxolimab. CDR3 protein: CASSDRDRGPTNYGYTF. The CDR3 coding sequence is TGTGCCAGCAGCGACCGGGACAGGGGACCTACTAACTATGGCTACACCTTC.